This paragraph reports one T cell receptor beta chain. The data are from a study of patients and donors after allogeneic stem cell transplantation. MiXCR was run by TCRdb on the RT-PCR reads, yielding one entry per CDR3 protein. Of approximately 200,000 distinct CDR3 sequences in the sample, about 38% are singletons; the top ten hold 11%. Trimming cost V 3 bases and J 2 bases, with 3 bases left between them. The CDR3 is 12 amino acids. Germline V gene sequence: CDR1 LGHDT, CDR2 YNNKEL (reference sequence). The gene calls are TRBV3-1 and TRBJ2-3; no clear D gene. This clonotype originated in a human donor who was either an allogeneic HSCT recipient or a stem cell or donor lymphocyte infusion donor (not recorded which). It is not recorded whose cells these are; they may come from a transplant donor. Sequencing was carried out using blood, either unsorted or a sorted T cell fraction (not recorded which). The CDR3 sequence is CASSQNTDTQYF. CDR3 in DNA: TGTGCCAGCAGCCAGAACACAGATACGCAGTATTTT.